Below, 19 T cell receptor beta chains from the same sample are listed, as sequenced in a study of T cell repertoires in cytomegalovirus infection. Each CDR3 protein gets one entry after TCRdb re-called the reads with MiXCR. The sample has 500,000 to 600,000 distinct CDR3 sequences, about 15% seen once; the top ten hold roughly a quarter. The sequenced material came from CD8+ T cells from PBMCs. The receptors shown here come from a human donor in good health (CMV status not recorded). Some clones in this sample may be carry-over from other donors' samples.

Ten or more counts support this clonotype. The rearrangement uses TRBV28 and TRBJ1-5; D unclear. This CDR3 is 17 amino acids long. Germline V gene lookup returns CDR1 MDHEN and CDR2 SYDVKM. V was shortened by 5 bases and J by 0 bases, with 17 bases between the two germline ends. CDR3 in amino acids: CASSRSLGGLSNQPQHF. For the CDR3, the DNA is TGTGCCAGCAGTAGATCTTTGGGAGGTCTTAGCAATCAGCCCCAGCATTTT. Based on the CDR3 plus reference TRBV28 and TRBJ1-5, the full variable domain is DVKVTQSSRYLVKRTGEKVFLECVQDMDHENMFWYRQDPGLGLRLIYFSYDVKMKEKGDIPEGYSVSREKKERFSLILESASTNQTSMYLCASSRSLGGLSNQPQHFGDGTRLSIL.

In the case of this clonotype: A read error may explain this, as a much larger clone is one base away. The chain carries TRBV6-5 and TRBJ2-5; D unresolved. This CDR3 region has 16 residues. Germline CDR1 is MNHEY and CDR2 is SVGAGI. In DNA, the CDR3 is TGTGCCAGCAGTGAACCGGGTCGCGAACCCCAAAAGACCCAGTACTTC. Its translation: CASSEPGREPQKTQYF.

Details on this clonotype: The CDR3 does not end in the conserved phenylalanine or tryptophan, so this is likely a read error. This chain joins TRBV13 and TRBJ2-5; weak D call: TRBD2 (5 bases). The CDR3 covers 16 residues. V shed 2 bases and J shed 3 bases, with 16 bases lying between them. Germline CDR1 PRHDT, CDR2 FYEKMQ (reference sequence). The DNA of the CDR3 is TGTGCCAGCAGCTTAAAGCCCCGGGAAATTAAAGAGACCCAGTACTTA. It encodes CASSLKPREIKETQYL.

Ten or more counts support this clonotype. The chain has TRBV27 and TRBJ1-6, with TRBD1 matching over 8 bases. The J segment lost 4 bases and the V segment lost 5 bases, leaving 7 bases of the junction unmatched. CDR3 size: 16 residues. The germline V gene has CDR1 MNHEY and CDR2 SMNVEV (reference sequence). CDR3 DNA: TGTGCCAGCAGTGCATCCGGGACAGGTTATAATTCACCCCTCCACTTT. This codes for CASSASGTGYNSPLHF.

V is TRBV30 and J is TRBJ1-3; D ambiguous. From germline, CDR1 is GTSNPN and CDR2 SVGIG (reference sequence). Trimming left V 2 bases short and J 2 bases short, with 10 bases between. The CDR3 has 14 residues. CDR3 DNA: TGTGCCTGGAGTCCCGGCGACGCTGGAAACACCATATATTTT. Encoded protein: CAWSPGDAGNTIYF.

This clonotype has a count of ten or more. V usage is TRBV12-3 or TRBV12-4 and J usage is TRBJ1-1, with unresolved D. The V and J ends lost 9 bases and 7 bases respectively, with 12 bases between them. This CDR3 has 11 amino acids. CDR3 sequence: CASNRGGEAFF. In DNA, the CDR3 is TGTGCCAGTAACCGAGGCGGTGAAGCTTTCTTT.

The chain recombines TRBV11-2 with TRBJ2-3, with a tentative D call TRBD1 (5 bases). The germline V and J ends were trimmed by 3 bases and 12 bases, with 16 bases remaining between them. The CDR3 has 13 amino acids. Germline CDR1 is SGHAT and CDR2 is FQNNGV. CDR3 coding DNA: TGTGCCAGCAGCTTCCCCCAGGGTGTCCTACAGTATTTT. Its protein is CASSFPQGVLQYF.

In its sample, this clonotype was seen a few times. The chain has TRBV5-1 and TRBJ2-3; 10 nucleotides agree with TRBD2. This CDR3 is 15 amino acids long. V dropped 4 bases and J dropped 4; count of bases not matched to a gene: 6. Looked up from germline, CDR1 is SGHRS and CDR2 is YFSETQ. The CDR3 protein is CASSQAGGPADTQYF. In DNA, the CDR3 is TGCGCCAGCAGCCAAGCGGGAGGGCCGGCAGATACGCAGTATTTT.

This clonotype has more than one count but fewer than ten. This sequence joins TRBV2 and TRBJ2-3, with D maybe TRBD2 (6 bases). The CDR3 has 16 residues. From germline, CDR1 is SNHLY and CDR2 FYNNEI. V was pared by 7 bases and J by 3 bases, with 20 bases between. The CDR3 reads CASTLGSLRGTDTQYF. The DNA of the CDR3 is TGTGCCAGCACCCTCGGGAGCTTACGGGGGACAGATACGCAGTATTTT. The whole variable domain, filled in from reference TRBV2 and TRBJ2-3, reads EPEVTQTPSHQVTQMGQEVILRCVPISNHLYFYWYRQILGQKVEFLVSFYNNEISEKSEIFDDQFSVERPDGSNFTLKIRSTKLEDSAMYFCASTLGSLRGTDTQYFGPGTRLTVL.

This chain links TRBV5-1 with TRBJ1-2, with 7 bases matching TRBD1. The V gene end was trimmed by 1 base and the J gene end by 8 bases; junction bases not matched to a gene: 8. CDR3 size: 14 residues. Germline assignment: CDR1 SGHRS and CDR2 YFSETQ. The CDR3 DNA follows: TGCGCCAGCAGCTTGAGACAGGGCCGGAGCGGCTACACCTTC. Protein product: CASSLRQGRSGYTF.

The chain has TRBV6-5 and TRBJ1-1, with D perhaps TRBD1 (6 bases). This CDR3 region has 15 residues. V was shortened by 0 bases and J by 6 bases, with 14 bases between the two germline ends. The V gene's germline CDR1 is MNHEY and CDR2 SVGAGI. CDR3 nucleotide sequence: TGTGCCAGCAGTTACTCCCATTCCCCAGGGGCTGAAGCTTTCTTT. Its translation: CASSYSHSPGAEAFF.

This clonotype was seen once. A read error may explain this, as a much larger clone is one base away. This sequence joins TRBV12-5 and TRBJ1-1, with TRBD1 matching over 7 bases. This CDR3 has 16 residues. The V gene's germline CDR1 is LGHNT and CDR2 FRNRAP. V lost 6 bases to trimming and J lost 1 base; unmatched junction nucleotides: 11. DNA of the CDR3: TGTGCTAGTGGCCCCCTATCGACAGGGCGGAACACTGAAGCTTTCTTT. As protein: CASGPLSTGRNTEAFF.

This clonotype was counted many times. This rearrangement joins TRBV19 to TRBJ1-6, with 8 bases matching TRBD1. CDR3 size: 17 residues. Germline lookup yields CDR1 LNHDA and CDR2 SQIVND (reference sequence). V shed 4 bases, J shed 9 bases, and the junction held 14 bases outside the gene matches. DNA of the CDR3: TGTGCCAGTAGTACATACCCTCGGGACAGGATGTCTTCACCCCTCCACTTT. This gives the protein CASSTYPRDRMSSPLHF. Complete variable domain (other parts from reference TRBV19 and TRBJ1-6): DGGITQSPKYLFRKEGQNVTLSCEQNLNHDAMYWYRQDPGQGLRLIYYSQIVNDFQKGDIAEGYSVSREKKESFPLTVTSAQKNPTAFYLCASSTYPRDRMSSPLHFGNGTRLTVT.

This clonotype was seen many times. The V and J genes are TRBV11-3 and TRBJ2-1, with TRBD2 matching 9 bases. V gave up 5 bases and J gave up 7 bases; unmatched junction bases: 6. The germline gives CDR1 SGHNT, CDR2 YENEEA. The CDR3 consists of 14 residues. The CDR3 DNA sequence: TGTGCCAGCAGCCCGGGACTAGCCTCGAATGAGCAGTTCTTC. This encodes CASSPGLASNEQFF.

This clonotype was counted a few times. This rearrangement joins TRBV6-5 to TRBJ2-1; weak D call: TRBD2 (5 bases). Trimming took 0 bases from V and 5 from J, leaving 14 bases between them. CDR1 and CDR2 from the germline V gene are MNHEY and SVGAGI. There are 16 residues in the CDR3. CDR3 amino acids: CASSYSGLAGDNEQFF. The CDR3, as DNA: TGTGCCAGCAGTTACTCAGGTCTAGCAGGTGACAATGAGCAGTTCTTC.

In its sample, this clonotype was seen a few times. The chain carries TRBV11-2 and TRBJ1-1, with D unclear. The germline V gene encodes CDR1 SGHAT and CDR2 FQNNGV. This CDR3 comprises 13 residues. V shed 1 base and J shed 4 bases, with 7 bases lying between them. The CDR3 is CASSLGIGTEAFF. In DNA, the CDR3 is TGTGCCAGCAGCTTAGGAATCGGCACTGAAGCTTTCTTT.

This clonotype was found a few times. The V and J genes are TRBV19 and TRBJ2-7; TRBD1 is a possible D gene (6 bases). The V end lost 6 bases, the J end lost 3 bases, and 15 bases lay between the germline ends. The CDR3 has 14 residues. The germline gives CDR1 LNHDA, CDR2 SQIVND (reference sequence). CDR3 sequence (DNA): TGTGCCAGTAGCGGTGGGGGCCGGCGCTACGAGCAGTACTTC. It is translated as CASSGGGRRYEQYF.

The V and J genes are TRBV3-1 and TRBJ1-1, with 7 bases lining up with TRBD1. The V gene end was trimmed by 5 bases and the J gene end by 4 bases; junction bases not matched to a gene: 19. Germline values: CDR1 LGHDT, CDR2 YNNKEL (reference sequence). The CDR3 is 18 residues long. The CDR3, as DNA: TGTGCCAGCAGCTTCAGGGGGACATTTTACTATCGGGGCACTGAAGCTTTCTTT. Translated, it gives CASSFRGTFYYRGTEAFF.

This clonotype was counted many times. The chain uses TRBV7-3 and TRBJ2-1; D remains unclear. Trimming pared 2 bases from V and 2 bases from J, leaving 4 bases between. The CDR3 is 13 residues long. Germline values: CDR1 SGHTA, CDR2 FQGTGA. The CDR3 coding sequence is TGTGCCAGCAGCTTAGAAACCTACAATGAGCAGTTCTTC. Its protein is CASSLETYNEQFF.